The rows below give T cell receptor beta chains drawn from one sample of a study of blood T cell repertoires in COVID-19. TCRdb keeps only in-frame clones here, not all; method: immunoSEQ multiplex PCR. The sample yields 350,000 to 450,000 clones, about nine tenths seen once. The specimen sequenced was PBMCs or T cells enriched from blood (not recorded which). The receptors were sampled from a woman aged 30 to 39 who had recovered from COVID-19. The CDR3 runs from the conserved cysteine through the conserved F or W. D genes are given only for firm matches. Where a row states a size, it is once, few, many or the class of an expanded clone; other rows omit it.

>TRBJ1-1|-|TRBV2|-|13
TGTGCCAGCAGTGTATTAGAGAACACTGAAGCTTTCTTT
CASSVLENTEAFF
>TRBJ2-1|-|TRBV18|TRBD2|15
TGTGCCAGCTCACCTGCGGGGGGATACTACAATGAGCAGTTCTTC
CASSPAGGYYNEQFF
>TRBJ2-3|-|TRBV11-3|TRBD2|15
TGTGCCAGCAGCTCTCTAGCGGGGGCGAGTGATACGCAGTATTTT
CASSSLAGASDTQYF
>TRBJ2-3|-|TRBV7-3|-|14
TGTGCCAGCAGCCCAGAGACTTTCCCAGATACGCAGTATTTT
CASSPETFPDTQYF
>TRBJ1-1|-|TRBV10-3|-|15
TGTGCCATCAGTAAGGCAGGGATTATGAACACTGAAGCTTTCTTT
CAISKAGIMNTEAFF
>TRBJ2-7|-|TRBV4-1|-|13
TGCGCCAGCAGCCAAGAAGTCGGCTACGAGCAGTACTTC
CASSQEVGYEQYF
>TRBJ1-1|-|TRBV11-2|-|17
TGTGCCAGCAGCCCCAGAGGGGGGGGGCTCATGAACACTGAAGCTTTCTTT
CASSPRGGGLMNTEAFF
>TRBJ2-1|-|TRBV7-3|TRBD2|18
TGTGCCAGCAGCTTAACGTTGCGGGGGGGTATCTCCTACAATGAGCAGTTCTTC
CASSLTLRGGISYNEQFF
>TRBJ2-5|-|TRBV6-1|-|13
TGTGCCAGCAGTGAACGACCGGAGGGTACCCAGTACTTC
CASSERPEGTQYF
>TRBJ2-7|once|TRBV5-1|-|13
TGCGCCAGCAGCCCCGGACAGACCTACGAGCAGTACTTC
CASSPGQTYEQYF
>TRBJ2-7|-|TRBV7-8|-|14
TGTGCCAGCAGCCTAGGGCAGTACACGGGAGAGCAGTACTTC
CASSLGQYTGEQYF
>TRBJ2-2|-|TRBV4-3|-|14
TGCGCCAGCAGCCGATACAGGGACACCGGGGAGCTGTTTTTT
CASSRYRDTGELFF
>TRBJ1-3|-|TRBV5-1|-|16
TGCGCCAGCAGGAGAGCGGAAGCCAGCTCTGGAAACACCATATATTTT
CASRRAEASSGNTIYF
>TRBJ1-6|-|TRBV12-3/TRBV12-4|-|13
TGTGCCAGCAGTGTAACAGGGAATTCACCCCTCCACTTT
CASSVTGNSPLHF